The clone carrying this TCR beta chain was seen many times. Its specificity is not known. The time point here: persistent/refractory GD, antithyroid drugs over 5 years with positive TRAb. Construction of the TCR library relied on RNA isolated from PBMCs. The guidelines of the American Thyroid Association were the basis for diagnosing Graves' disease. The record originates from a study of regulatory T cells in long-lasting Graves disease. General study findings and limits: More public clonotypes were shared by persistent patients (about 2,700) than by new patients (about 1,000). Patients with persistent disease showed a bias toward TRBV28, TRBJ1-2 and TRBJ2-5.

CDR3-region Arm-PCR and iRepertoire HTBI primers produced the TCR beta libraries. In the original analysis: Identification across samples found approximately 60 TRBV and fewer than 15 TRBJ segments. TCRdb reprocessed the multiplex PCR reads via MiXCR and lists one record per CDR3 protein. These V and J calls rely on TCRdb rather than the paper's analysis. The sample carries 400,000 to 500,000 distinct CDR3 sequences, around a fifth recorded once. The CDR3 runs 14 residues. The V gene end was trimmed by 1 base and the J gene end by 4 bases; junction bases not matched to a gene: 4. Germline loops: CDR1 DFQATT, CDR2 SNEGSKA (reference sequence).

The genes are TRBV20-1 and TRBJ2-5, with TRBD1 identical over 9 bases. The TCR originated in a female donor with Graves disease. The sequences come from peripheral blood mononuclear cells (PBMCs), collected when the disease was refractory, from a patient treated with antithyroid drugs. In DNA, the CDR3 is TGCAGTGCTAGAGCCCCGACAGGGGGAGAGACCCAGTACTTC. It codes for CSARAPTGGETQYF.